This TCR beta chain was sequenced in a study of T-cell memory formation after mild COVID-19. In TCRdb, the 5' RACE reads were re-called with MiXCR into one record per CDR3 protein. Found here are some 320,000 distinct CDR3 sequences, about 13% of them singletons; the top ten hold about 21%. This clonotype was sampled from a man younger than 30 who had mild COVID-19 (a few samples of this study predate the infection). Cell type and time point are not known. Sequenced sample: PBMCs or a T cell subset sorted from them (not recorded which).

CDR3 nucleotides: TGCGCCAGCAGCTTCGCGGTTGGCACAGATACGCAGTATTTT. The encoded protein is CASSFAVGTDTQYF. The chain joins TRBV5-1 to TRBJ2-3; D is unclear. Trimming shortened V by 2 bases and J by 1 base, and 8 bases separated the two germline ends. This CDR3 has 14 residues. Per the germline V gene, CDR1 is SGHRS and CDR2 is YFSETQ.